These 7 T cell receptor beta chains came from one sample sequenced in a study of T cell responses to AZD1222 COVID-19 vaccine. The repertoire was sequenced with immunoSEQ multiplex PCR; TCRdb's copy has only in-frame clones and lacks some. This sample carries roughly 77,000 clones, about 92% of them seen once, and the ten largest clones take roughly 5.1%. Sample: peripheral blood, taken 28 days after the second AZD1222 dose. These receptors all stem from an adult who received the AZD1222 COVID-19 vaccine.

The gene calls are TRBV24-1 and TRBJ2-1; TRBD2 might be the D (5 bases). The CDR3 contains 15 residues. V lost 4 bases and J 0 bases, leaving 9 bases between the germline ends. CDR1 and CDR2 (germline): KGHDR, SFDVKD. The CDR3 spells CATSEPRDSYNEQFF. CDR3 bases: TGTGCCACCAGTGAACCCCGGGACTCCTACAATGAGCAGTTCTTC.

For the CDR3, the DNA is TGTGCCAGCAGCTTAGGCTTAGGCACAGATACGCAGTATTTT. Translation gives CASSLGLGTDTQYF. This sequence joins TRBV7-2 and TRBJ2-3; D ambiguous. CDR3 length equals 14 residues. Trimming shortened V by 1 base and J by 1 base, and 6 bases separated the two germline ends. Germline V gene lookup returns CDR1 SGHTA and CDR2 FQGNSA.

The chain carries TRBV29-1 and TRBJ1-1; a possible D gene is TRBD1 (6 bases). The CDR3 has 12 residues. Germline loops: CDR1 SQVTM, CDR2 ANQGSEA. V was pared by 4 bases and J by 3 bases, with 9 bases between. The CDR3 DNA reads as TGCAGCGTTGCGAGGACAGACACTGAAGCTTTCTTT. Amino acids: CSVARTDTEAFF.

The CDR3: CASSPPLTGNTIYF. The CDR3 DNA is TGTGCCAGCAGCCCGCCCCTCACAGGGAACACCATATATTTT. The genes are TRBV28 and TRBJ1-3, with D maybe TRBD1 (6 bases). This CDR3 is built from 14 residues. The germline V gene encodes CDR1 MDHEN and CDR2 SYDVKM. V lost 6 bases and J 7 bases, leaving 16 bases between the germline ends.

The rearrangement links TRBV4-2 to TRBJ2-2; 8 bases are a match to TRBD2. Germline-derived CDR1 and CDR2 are LGHNA and YNFKEQ. V was clipped by 0 bases and J by 4 bases; unmatched bases: 1. This CDR3 region has 15 residues. The CDR3 nucleotides are TGTGCCAGCAGCCAAGAGGCGGGAGGCACCGGGGAGCTGTTTTTT. It is translated as CASSQEAGGTGELFF.

The V and J genes are TRBV18 and TRBJ1-5; D may be TRBD1 (5 bases). Germline V gene sequence: CDR1 KGHSH, CDR2 LQKENI. This CDR3 region has 15 residues. Trimming pared 6 bases from V and 4 bases from J, leaving 16 bases between. CDR3 sequence reads: CASSPRGGQNQPQHF. The DNA for the CDR3 is TGTGCCAGCTCCCCCCGTGGCGGACAAAATCAGCCCCAGCATTTT.

The chain recombines TRBV2 with TRBJ1-2; no clear D gene. V was shortened by 6 bases and J by 5 bases, with 10 bases between the two germline ends. This CDR3 has 12 residues. The germline V gene encodes CDR1 SNHLY and CDR2 FYNNEI. In nucleotides, the CDR3 is TGTGCCAGCAGCCTGGAGGGATATGGCTACACCTTC. This translates into CASSLEGYGYTF.